This paragraph reports one T cell receptor beta chain. Its specificity is unknown. The data are from a study of shared clonotypes between healthy human individuals. Study-wide results and limits: Clonotype sharing among donors was thought likely to change with sequencing depth.

This CDR3 region has 15 residues. Trimming stripped 7 bases from V and 4 bases from J, with 16 bases between. Germline loops: CDR1 LNHDA, CDR2 SQIVND (reference sequence). The material for each subset, its genomic DNA, was split evenly across several immunoSEQ plates. For sorted subsets, 150 to 250 ng DNA per replicate equaled approximately 32,000 T cell genomes. Data came from immunoSEQ multiplex PCR; TCRdb stores just in-frame clones and leaves some out. This sample has hundreds of thousands of clones; 85% to 95% occur once, and the top ten carry 0.11%. Only CD45RO-negative cells positively selected for CCR7 counted as naive CD8 cells, so terminally differentiated effector memory CD45RA+ cells were excluded.

The sample comprised naive CD8+ T cells sorted from blood. This sequence was found in a woman aged 25 to 39 in good health. This chain joins TRBV19 and TRBJ2-2; D tentatively fits TRBD1 or TRBD2 (5 bases each). Here the CDR3 reads CASNWGDRPTGELFF. The CDR3 DNA reads as TGTGCCAGTAATTGGGGAGACAGACCCACCGGGGAGCTGTTTTTT.